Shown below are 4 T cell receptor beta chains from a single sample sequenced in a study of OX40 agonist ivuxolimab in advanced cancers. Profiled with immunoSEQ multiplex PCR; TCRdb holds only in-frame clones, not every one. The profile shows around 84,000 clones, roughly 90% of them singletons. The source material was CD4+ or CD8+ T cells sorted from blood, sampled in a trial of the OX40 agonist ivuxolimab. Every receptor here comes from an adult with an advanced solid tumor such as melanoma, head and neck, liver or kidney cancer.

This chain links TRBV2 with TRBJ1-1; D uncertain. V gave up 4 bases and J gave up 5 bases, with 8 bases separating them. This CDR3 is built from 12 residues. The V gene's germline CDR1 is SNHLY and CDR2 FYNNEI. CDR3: CASSVRSTEAFF. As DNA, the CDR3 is TGTGCCAGCAGTGTCAGGTCGACTGAAGCTTTCTTT.

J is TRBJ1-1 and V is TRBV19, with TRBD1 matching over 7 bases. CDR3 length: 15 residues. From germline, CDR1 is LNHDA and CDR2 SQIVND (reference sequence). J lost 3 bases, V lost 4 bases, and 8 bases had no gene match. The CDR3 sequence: CASSKGAGLDTEAFF. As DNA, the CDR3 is TGTGCCAGTAGTAAGGGGGCTGGATTGGACACTGAAGCTTTCTTT.

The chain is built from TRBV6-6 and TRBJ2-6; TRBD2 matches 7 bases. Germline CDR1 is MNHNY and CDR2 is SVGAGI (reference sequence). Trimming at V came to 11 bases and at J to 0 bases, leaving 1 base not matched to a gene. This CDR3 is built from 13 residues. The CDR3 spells CAAGVSGANVLTF. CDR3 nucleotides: TGTGCCGCGGGGGTCTCTGGGGCCAACGTCCTGACTTTC.

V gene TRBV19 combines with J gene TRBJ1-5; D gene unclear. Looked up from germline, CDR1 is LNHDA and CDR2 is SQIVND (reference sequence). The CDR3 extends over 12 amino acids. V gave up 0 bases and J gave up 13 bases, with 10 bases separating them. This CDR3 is CASSIDLARQHF. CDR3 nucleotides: TGTGCCAGTAGTATAGATCTAGCGAGACAGCATTTT. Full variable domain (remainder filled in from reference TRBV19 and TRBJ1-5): DGGITQSPKYLFRKEGQNVTLSCEQNLNHDAMYWYRQDPGQGLRLIYYSQIVNDFQKGDIAEGYSVSREKKESFPLTVTSAQKNPTAFYLCASSIDLARQHFGDGTRLSIL.